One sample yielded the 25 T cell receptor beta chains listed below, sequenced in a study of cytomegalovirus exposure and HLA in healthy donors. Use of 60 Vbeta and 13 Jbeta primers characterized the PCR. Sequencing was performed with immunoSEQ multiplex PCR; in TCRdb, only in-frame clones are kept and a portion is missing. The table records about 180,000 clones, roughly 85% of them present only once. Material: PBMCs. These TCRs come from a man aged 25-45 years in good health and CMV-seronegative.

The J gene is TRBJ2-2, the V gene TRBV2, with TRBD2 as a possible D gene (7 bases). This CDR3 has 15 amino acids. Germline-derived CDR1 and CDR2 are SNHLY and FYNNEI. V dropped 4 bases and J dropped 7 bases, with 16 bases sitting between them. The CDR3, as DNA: TGTGCCAGCAGTGGTGCGGGGGCCGGAAACGGGGAGCTGTTTTTT. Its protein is CASSGAGAGNGELFF. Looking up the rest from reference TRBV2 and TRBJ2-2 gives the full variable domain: EPEVTQTPSHQVTQMGQEVILRCVPISNHLYFYWYRQILGQKVEFLVSFYNNEISEKSEIFDDQFSVERPDGSNFTLKIRSTKLEDSAMYFCASSGAGAGNGELFFGEGSRLTVL.

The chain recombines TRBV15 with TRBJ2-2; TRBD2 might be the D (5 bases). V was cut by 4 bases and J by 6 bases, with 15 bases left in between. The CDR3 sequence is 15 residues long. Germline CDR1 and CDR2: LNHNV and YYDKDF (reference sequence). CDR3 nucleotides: TGTGCCACCAGCACGACGTACATGAGGGCCGGGGAGCTGTTTTTT. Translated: CATSTTYMRAGELFF.

Here the CDR3 reads CAISETVSYNEQFF. The DNA of the CDR3 is TGTGCCATCAGTGAGACAGTCTCCTACAATGAGCAGTTCTTC. This sequence joins TRBV10-3 and TRBJ2-1; D uncertain. CDR1 is ENHRY and CDR2 is SYGVKD in the germline V gene. V lost 2 bases and J lost 0, with 5 bases in between. There are 14 residues in the CDR3.

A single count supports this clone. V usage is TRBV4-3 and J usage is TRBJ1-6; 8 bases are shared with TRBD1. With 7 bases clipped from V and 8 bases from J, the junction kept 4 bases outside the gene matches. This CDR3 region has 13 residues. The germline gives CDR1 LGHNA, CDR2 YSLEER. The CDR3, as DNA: TGCGCCAGCACAAACAGGGGGGATTCACCCCTCCACTTT. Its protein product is CASTNRGDSPLHF.

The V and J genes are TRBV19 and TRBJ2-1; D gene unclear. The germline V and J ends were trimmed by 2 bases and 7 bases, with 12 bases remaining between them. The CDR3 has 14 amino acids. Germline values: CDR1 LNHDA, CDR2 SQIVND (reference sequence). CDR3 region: CASSIPSGLNEQFF. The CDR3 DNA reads TGTGCCAGTAGTATACCTTCCGGGTTGAATGAGCAGTTCTTC. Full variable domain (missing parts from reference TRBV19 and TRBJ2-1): DGGITQSPKYLFRKEGQNVTLSCEQNLNHDAMYWYRQDPGQGLRLIYYSQIVNDFQKGDIAEGYSVSREKKESFPLTVTSAQKNPTAFYLCASSIPSGLNEQFFGPGTRLTVL.

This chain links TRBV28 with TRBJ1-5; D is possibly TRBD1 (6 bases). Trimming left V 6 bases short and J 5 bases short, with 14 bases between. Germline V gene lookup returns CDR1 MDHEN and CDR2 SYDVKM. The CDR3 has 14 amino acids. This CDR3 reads CASRPTGSYQPQHF. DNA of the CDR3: TGTGCCAGCAGACCAACAGGGAGCTATCAGCCCCAGCATTTT.

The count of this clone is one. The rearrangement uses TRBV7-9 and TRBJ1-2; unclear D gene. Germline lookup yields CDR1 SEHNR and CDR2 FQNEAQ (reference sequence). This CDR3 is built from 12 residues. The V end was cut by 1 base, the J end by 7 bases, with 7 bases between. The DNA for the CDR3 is TGTGCCAGCAGCTTAGACTCGTTTGGCTACACCTTC. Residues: CASSLDSFGYTF.

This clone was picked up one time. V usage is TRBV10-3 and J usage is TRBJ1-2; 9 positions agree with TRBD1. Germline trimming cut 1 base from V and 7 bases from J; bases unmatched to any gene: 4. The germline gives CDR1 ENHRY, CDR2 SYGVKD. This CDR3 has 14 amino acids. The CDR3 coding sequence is TGTGCCATCAGTGAGTTGGACAGGGGCCGTGGCTACACCTTC. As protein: CAISELDRGRGYTF.

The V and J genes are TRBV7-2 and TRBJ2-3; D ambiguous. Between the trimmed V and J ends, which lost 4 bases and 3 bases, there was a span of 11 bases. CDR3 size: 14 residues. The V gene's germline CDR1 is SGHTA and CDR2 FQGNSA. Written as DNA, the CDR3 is TGTGCCAGCAGCTCCGACCCAGGAACAGATACGCAGTATTTT. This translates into CASSSDPGTDTQYF.

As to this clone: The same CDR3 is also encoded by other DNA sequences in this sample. DNA of the CDR3: TGCGCCAGCAGCCAACGTGTGGGCGGGCTTGCTAACTATGGCTACACCTTC. This sequence encodes CASSQRVGGLANYGYTF. This chain links TRBV4-1 with TRBJ1-2; the D is unclear. Looked up from germline, CDR1 is MGHRA and CDR2 is YSYEKL. The length of the CDR3 is 17 residues. V lost 2 bases and J 0 bases, leaving 16 bases between the germline ends.

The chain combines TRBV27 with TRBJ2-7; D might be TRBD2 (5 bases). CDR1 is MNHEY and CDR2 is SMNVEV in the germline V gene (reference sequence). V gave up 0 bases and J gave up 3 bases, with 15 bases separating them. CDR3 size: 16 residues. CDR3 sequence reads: CASSLSPGVNFYEQYF. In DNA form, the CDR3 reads TGTGCCAGCAGTTTATCGCCCGGGGTAAATTTCTACGAGCAGTACTTC.

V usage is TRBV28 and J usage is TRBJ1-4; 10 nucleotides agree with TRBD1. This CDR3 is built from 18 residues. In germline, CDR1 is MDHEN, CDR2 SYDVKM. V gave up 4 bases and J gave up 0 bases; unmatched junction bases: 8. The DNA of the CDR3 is TGTGCCAGCAGTTCCCCCAGGACAGGGGGTCCAACTAATGAAAAACTGTTTTTT. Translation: CASSSPRTGGPTNEKLFF.

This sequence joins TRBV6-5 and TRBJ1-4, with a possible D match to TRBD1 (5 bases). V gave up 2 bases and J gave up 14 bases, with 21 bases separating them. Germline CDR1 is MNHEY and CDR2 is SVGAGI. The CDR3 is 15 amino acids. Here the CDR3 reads CASSYAGPGHSPLFF. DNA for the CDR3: TGTGCCAGCAGTTACGCAGGCCCAGGACATTCCCCTCTGTTTTTT.

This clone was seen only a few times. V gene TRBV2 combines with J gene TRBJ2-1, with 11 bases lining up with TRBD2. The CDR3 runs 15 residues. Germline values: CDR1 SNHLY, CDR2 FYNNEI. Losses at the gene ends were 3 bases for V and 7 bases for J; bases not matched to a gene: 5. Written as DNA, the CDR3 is TGTGCCAGCAGTGAGGGACTAGCGGTAACTAATGAGCAGTTCTTC. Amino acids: CASSEGLAVTNEQFF.

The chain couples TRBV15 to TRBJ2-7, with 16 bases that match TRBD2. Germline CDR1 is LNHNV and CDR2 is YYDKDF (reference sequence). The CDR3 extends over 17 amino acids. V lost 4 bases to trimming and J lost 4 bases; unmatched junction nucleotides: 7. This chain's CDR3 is CATSIGTSGGAGYEQYF. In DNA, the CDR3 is TGTGCCACCAGCATAGGGACTAGCGGGGGGGCTGGATACGAGCAGTACTTC.

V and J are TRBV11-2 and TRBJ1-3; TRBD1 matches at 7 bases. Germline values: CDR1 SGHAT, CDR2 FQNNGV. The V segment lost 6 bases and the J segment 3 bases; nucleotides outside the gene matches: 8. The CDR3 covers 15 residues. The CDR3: CASRGLGGGGNTIYF. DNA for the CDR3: TGTGCCAGCAGAGGCCTAGGGGGCGGTGGAAACACCATATATTTT. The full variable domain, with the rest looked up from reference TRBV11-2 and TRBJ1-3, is EAGVAQSPRYKIIEKRQSVAFWCNPISGHATLYWYQQILGQGPKLLIQFQNNGVVDDSQLPKDRFSAERLKGVDSTLKIQPAKLEDSAVYLCASRGLGGGGNTIYFGEGSWLTVV.

Written as DNA, the CDR3 is TGTGCCAGCAGCTTAGCCCTGACAGGGGCCACTGAAGCTTTCTTT. This gives the protein CASSLALTGATEAFF. The genes are TRBV11-2 and TRBJ1-1; TRBD1 agrees at 8 bases. The CDR3 runs 15 residues. V lost 1 base to trimming and J lost 4 bases; unmatched junction nucleotides: 5. CDR1 and CDR2 (germline): SGHAT, FQNNGV.

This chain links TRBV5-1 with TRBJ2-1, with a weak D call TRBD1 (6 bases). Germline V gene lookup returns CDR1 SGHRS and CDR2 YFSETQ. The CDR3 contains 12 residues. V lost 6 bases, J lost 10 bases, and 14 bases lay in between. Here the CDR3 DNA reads TGCGCCAGCACGGACTCGGACAGAGAGCAGTTCTTC. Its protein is CASTDSDREQFF.

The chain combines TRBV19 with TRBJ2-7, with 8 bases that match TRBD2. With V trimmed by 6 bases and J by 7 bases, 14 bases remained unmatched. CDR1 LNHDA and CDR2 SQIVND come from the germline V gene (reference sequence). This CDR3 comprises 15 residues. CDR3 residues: CASRENSAGEHEQYF. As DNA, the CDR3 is TGTGCCAGTAGAGAAAACTCAGCGGGAGAACATGAGCAGTACTTC.

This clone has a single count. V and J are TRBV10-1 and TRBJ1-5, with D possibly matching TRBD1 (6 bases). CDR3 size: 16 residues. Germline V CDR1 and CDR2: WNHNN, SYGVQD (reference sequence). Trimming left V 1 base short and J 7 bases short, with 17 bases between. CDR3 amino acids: CASSEWLLGAGQPQHF. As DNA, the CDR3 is TGCGCCAGCAGTGAGTGGCTACTGGGGGCTGGGCAGCCCCAGCATTTT.

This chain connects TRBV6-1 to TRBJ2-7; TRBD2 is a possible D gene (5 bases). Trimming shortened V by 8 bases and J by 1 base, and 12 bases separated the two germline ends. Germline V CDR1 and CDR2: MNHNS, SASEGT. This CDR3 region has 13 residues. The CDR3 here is CASLRTESYEQYF. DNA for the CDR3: TGTGCCAGCTTAAGGACTGAATCCTACGAGCAGTACTTC.

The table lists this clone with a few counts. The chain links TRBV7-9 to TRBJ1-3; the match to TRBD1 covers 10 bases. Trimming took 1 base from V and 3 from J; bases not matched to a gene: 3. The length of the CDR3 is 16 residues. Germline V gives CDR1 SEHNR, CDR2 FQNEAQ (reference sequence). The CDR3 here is CASSLGQGADGNTIYF. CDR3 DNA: TGTGCCAGCAGCTTAGGACAGGGGGCGGATGGAAACACCATATATTTT.

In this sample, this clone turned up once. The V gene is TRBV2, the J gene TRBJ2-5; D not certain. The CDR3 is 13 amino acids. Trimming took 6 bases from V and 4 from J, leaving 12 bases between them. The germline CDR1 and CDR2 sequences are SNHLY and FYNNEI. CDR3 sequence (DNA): TGTGCCAGCAGCCGGCGCGACACAGAGACCCAGTACTTC. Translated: CASSRRDTETQYF.

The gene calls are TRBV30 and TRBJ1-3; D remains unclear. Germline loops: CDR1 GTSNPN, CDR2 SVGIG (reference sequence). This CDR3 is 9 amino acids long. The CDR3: CLSGNTIYF. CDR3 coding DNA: TGTCTCTCTGGAAACACCATATATTTT.

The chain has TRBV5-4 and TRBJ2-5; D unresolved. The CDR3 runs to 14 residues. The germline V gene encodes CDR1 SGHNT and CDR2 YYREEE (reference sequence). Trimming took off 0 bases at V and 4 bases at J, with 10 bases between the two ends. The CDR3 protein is CASSLVTLGETQYF. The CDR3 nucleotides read TGTGCCAGCAGCTTGGTGACTTTGGGAGAGACCCAGTACTTC.